This TCR beta chain emerged from a study of blood T cells in healthy people across ages. Combining a sample-barcoded 5' primer with a J-beta primer mix, a second PCR ran for about 7 to 11 cycles. Each of the samples gave a minimum of 3 million paired-end reads that contained CDR3. Each CDR3 protein gets one entry after TCRdb re-called the 5' RACE reads with MiXCR. The sample gives about 2 million distinct CDR3 sequences, about 49% of which show up once; about 2.1% is in the top ten. Deletions cut 0 bases from V and 0 bases from J, with 12 bases between. This CDR3 is built from 18 residues. In germline, CDR1 is MNHEY, CDR2 SVGAGI. Staff drew roughly 10 milliliters of peripheral blood from each donor.

V gene TRBV6-5 combines with J gene TRBJ1-6; D possibly corresponds to TRBD1 (5 bases). The receptor was isolated from a woman in her forties in good health. The sample was blood. The CDR3 DNA sequence: TGTGCCAGCAGTTACTCGACAGCAGGGAGCTCCTATAATTCACCCCTCCACTTT. Amino acids: CASSYSTAGSSYNSPLHF.